This T cell receptor beta chain stems from a study of T-cell memory formation after mild COVID-19. Study observations and caveats: Day 15 to 85 contracting clones showed balanced CD4/CD8; day 15 to 37 expanders favored CD4+.

The V gene's germline CDR1 is SGHAT and CDR2 FQNNGV. The CDR3 totals 15 residues. With 10 bases removed from V and 2 bases from J, the gap between germline ends came to 18 bases. Via MiXCR, TCRdb re-called the 5' RACE reads, giving one row per CDR3 protein. The data hold around 250,000 distinct CDR3 sequences, with over 9% observed a single time. This clonotype was picked up a small number of times. What it binds is unknown. Source material: PBMCs or a T cell subset sorted from them (not recorded which). The genes are TRBV11-2 and TRBJ2-1; either TRBD1 or TRBD2 may fit D (6 bases each). This TCR was recovered from a man in his late teens or twenties who had mild COVID-19 (a few samples of this study predate the infection). Cell type and time point are not known. In nucleotides, the CDR3 is TGTGCCACCCAATCAAGTGGGGGGCCCTACAATGAGCAGTTCTTC. It is translated as CATQSSGGPYNEQFF. The full variable domain, rest sourced from reference TRBV11-2 and TRBJ2-1, is EAGVAQSPRYKIIEKRQSVAFWCNPISGHATLYWYQQILGQGPKLLIQFQNNGVVDDSQLPKDRFSAERLKGVDSTLKIQPAKLEDSAVYLCATQSSGGPYNEQFFGPGTRLTVL.